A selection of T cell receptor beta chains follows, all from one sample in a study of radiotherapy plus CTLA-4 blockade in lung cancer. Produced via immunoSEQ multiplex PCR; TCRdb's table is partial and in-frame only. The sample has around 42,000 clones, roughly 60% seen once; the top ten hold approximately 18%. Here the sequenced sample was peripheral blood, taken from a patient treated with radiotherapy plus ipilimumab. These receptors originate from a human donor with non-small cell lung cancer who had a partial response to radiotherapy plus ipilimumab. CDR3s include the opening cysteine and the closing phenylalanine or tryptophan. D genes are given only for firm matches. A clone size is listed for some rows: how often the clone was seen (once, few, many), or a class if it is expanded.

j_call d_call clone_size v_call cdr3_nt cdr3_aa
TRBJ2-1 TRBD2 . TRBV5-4 TGTGCCAGCAGCTTGGTTAGCGGGGGGGAGCAGTTCTTC CASSLVSGGEQFF
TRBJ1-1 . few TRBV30 TGTGCCGAGGAGCGGGGGACTGAAGCTTTCTTT CAEERGTEAFF
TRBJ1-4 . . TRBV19 TGTGCCAGTAGTATTCGTACAGCCGGGATTGAAAAACTGTTTTTT CASSIRTAGIEKLFF
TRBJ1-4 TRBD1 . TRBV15 TGTGCCACCAGCAAAAGTCCTGGGACAGCCGCAACTAATGAAAAACTGTTTTTT CATSKSPGTAATNEKLFF
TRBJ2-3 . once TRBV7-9 TGTGCCAGCAGCCGGGTCACAGATACGCAGTATTTT CASSRVTDTQYF
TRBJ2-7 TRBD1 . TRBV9 TGTGCCAGCAGCTTCGACAGGGGGCCTTATACCGAGCAGTACTTC CASSFDRGPYTEQYF
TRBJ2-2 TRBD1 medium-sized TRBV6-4 TGTGCCAGCAGTCGGTGGGGACAGGGGTCGAACACCGGGGAGCTGTTTTTT CASSRWGQGSNTGELFF
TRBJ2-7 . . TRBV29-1 TGCAGCGTTGAAGATCGTGGTAGGGGGAACTCCTACGAGCAGTACTTC CSVEDRGRGNSYEQYF
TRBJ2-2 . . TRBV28 TGTGCCAGCAGTATTGGACTCCGTTTCACCGGGGAGCTGTTTTTT CASSIGLRFTGELFF
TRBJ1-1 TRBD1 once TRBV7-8 TGTGCCAGCAGAAAGACAGGGGACCATCAAGCTTTCTTT CASRKTGDHQAFF
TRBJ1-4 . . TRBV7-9 TGTGCCAGCAGCTTAGTCGGGGCAACTAATGAAAAACTGTTTTTT CASSLVGATNEKLFF
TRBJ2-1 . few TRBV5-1 TGCGCCAGCAGCTTGGATAGGCCCTCGAGGGATGAGCAGTTCTTC CASSLDRPSRDEQFF
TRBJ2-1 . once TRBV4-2 TGTGCCAGCAGCCAAGAACTAGTCGCCAGGGAGCAGTTCTTC CASSQELVAREQFF
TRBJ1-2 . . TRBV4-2 TGTGCCAGCAGCCAAGATGGGGGGTTCTATGGCTACACCTTC CASSQDGGFYGYTF
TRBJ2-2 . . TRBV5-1 TGCGCCAGCAGCTTTTACAGGGAGAACACCGGGGAGCTGTTTTTT CASSFYRENTGELFF
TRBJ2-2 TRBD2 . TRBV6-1 TGTGCCAGCAGCGAGCGGGAGGGCCTCACCGGGGAGCTGTTTTTT CASSEREGLTGELFF
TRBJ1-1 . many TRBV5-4 TGTGCCAGCAGCTTCCCGGGATTTAACACTGAAGCTTTCTTT CASSFPGFNTEAFF
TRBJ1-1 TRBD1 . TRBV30 TGTGCCTGGAGTCCCACCACGACAGGGCACACTGAAGCTTTCTTT CAWSPTTTGHTEAFF
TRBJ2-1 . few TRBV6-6 TGTGCCAGCAGTGCCAGCGGAGCCGGCTACAATGAGCAGTTCTTC CASSASGAGYNEQFF
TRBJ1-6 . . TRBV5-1 TGCGCCAGCAGCTTACTTACGGGGAATAATTCACCCCTCCACTTT CASSLLTGNNSPLHF
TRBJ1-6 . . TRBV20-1 TGCAGTGTCAGGGGCAAGGACCTCCACTTT CSVRGKDLHF
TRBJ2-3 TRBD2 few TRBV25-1 TGTGCCAGCAGTGACGTGGGAGGGAGGGATACGCAGTATTTT CASSDVGGRDTQYF
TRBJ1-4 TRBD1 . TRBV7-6 TGTGCCAGCAGCTTAAGGGCCCGAGGGGGCACTAATGAAAAACTGTTTTTT CASSLRARGGTNEKLFF
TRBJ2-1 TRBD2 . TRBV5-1 TGCGCCAGCAGCTCCCCTAGCGGGAGACCCAATGAGCAGTTCTTC CASSSPSGRPNEQFF
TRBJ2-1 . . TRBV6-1 TGTGCCAGCAGTCTCAACCCAGGGGTCTACAATGAGCAGTTCTTC CASSLNPGVYNEQFF
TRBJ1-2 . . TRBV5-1 TGCGCCAGCAGCTTAAATAACGGCTATGGCTACACCTTC CASSLNNGYGYTF
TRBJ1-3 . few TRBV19 TGTGCCAGTAGAACCTCACGGGTCACTGGAAACACCATATATTTT CASRTSRVTGNTIYF
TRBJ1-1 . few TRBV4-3 TGCGCCAGCAGCCAAGCCATGAACACTGAAGCTTTCTTT CASSQAMNTEAFF
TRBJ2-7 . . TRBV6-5 TGTGCCAGCAGTTACGCCAGGTCCCCCTACGAGCAGTACTTC CASSYARSPYEQYF
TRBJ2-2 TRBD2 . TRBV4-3 TGCGCCAGCAGCCAAGACCCCTACGGGGGGGCCAACGGGGAGCTGTTTTTT CASSQDPYGGANGELFF
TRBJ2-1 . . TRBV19 TGTGCCAGTAATCTAGGGCGGGATGAGTTCAATGAGCAGTTCTTC CASNLGRDEFNEQFF
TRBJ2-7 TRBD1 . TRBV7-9 TGTGCCAGCAGCCCGCGGGACAGGGTCTACGAGCAGTACTTC CASSPRDRVYEQYF
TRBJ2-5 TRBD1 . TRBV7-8 TGTGCCAGCAGCTTGACAGGGAGCGATTCAGCAACCCAGTACTTC CASSLTGSDSATQYF
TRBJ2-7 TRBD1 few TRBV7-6 TGTGCCAGCAGCTTAGGAGGGGGCAGTTACGAGCAGTACTTC CASSLGGGSYEQYF
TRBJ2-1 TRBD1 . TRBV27 TGTGCCAGCAGTTGGGGACAGCACAATGAGCAGTTCTTC CASSWGQHNEQFF
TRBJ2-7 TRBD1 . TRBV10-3 TGTGCCAGCAGCTCCGGGACAGGGAGGTACGAGCAGTACTTC CASSSGTGRYEQYF
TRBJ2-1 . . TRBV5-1 TGCGCCAGCAAATCCCGGACAGCCGTCCTCAAGGGCTCCTACAATGAGCAGTTCTTC CASKSRTAVLKGSYNEQFF